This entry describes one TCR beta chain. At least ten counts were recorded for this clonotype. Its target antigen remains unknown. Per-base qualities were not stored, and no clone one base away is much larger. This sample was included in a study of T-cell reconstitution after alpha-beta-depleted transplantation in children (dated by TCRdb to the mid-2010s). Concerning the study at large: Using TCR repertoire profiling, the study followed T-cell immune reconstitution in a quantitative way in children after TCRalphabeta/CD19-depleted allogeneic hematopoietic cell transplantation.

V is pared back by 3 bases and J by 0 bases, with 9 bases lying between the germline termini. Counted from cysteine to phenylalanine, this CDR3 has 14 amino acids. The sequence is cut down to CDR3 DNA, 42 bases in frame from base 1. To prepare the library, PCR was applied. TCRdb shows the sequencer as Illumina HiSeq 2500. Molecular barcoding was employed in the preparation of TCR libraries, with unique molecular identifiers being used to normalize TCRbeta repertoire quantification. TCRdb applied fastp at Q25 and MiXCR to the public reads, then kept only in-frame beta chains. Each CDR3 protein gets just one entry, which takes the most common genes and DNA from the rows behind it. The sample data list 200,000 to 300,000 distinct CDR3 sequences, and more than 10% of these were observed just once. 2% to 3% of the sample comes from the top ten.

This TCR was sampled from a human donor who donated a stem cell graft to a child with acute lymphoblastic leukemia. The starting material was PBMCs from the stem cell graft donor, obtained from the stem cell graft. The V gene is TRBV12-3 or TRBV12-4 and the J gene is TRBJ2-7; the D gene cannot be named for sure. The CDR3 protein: CASSFLSYSYEQYF. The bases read TGTGCCAGCAGTTTTTTGTCCTACTCCTACGAGCAGTACTTC.